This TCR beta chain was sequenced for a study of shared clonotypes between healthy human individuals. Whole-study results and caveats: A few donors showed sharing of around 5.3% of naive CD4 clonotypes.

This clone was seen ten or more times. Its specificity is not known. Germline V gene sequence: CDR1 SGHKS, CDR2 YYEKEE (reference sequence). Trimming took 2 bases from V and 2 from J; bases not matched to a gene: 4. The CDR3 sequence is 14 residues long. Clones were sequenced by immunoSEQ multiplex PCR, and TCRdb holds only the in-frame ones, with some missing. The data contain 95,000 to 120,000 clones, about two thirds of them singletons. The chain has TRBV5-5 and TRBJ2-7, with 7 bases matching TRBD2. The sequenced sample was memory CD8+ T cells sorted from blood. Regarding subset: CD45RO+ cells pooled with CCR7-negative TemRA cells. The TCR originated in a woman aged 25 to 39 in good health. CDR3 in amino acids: CASSFLAAPYEQYF. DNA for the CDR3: TGTGCCAGCAGCTTTCTAGCGGCCCCCTACGAGCAGTACTTC.